The rows below give T cell receptor beta chains drawn from one sample of a study of CD4 and CD8 cells across lung adenocarcinoma regions. TCRdb analysed the PCR reads with MiXCR anew, one entry per CDR3 protein. The table shows about 8,500 distinct CDR3 sequences, with over 35% occurring only once. Sample: CD4+ T cells from the margin of a lung tumor. These TCRs come from a female donor with lung adenocarcinoma. The CD4 and CD8 labels of this study may be unreliable. The CDR3 runs from the conserved cysteine through the conserved F or W. A D gene is named only where the DNA matches it firmly. Expanded clones are given a class, and other clones once, few, many or no size at all.

>medium-sized|-|TRBV6-5|TRBJ2-7
TGTGCCAGCAGTTTGGATCGGACGGCCCCCTACGAGCAGTACTTC
CASSLDRTAPYEQYF
>-|-|TRBV10-1|TRBJ2-1
TGCGCCAGCATCGAGCGGGCCCACAATGAGCAGTTCTTC
CASIERAHNEQFF
>-|TRBD2|TRBV6-1|TRBJ2-7
TGTGCCACAGAAACCGGGACTAGCTACGAGCAGTACTTC
CATETGTSYEQYF
>few|TRBD1|TRBV6-1|TRBJ1-4
TGTGCCAGCAGTGAAGCGCATACAGGGGGCCGGGAAAAACTGTTTTTT
CASSEAHTGGREKLFF
>medium-sized|-|TRBV7-2|TRBJ2-1
TGTGCCAGCAGCTTAGGGGTTGTTAGTACCAGGGGCGATGAGCAGTTCTTC
CASSLGVVSTRGDEQFF
>-|-|TRBV10-2|TRBJ2-3
-
CARGPQAVGTGTQFF
>large|-|TRBV6-1|TRBJ2-1
TGTGCCAGCAGTGGCGGGCCCCCCTACAATGAGCAGTTCTTC
CASSGGPPYNEQFF
>-|TRBD2|TRBV10-3|TRBJ2-1
TGTGCCATCAGTGCGGGGGGGCGGATTGAGCAGTTCTTC
CAISAGGRIEQFF
>-|TRBD1|TRBV6-1|TRBJ1-5
TGTGCCAGCAGTGCCCGATTCGGACAGGGAAGAGATCAGCCCCAGCATTTT
CASSARFGQGRDQPQHF
>-|-|TRBV6-5|TRBJ1-3
TGTGCCAGCAGTTTTGGGAGCACGGAGAACACCATATATTTT
CASSFGSTENTIYF
>-|TRBD2|TRBV7-6|TRBJ2-1
TGTGCCAGCACCTCCGGGGGGGAGCTGTTTTTC
CASTSGGELFF
>once|TRBD2|TRBV6-4|TRBJ2-3
TGTGCCAGCAGTCTCACGGCGGCTAGCGGGGGATCGGGCACAGATACGCAGTATTTT
CASSLTAASGGSGTDTQYF
>few|-|TRBV6-5|TRBJ1-3
TGTGCCAGCACTTCCCCGGGCGTTCGCTCTGGAAACACCATATATTTT
CASTSPGVRSGNTIYF
>medium-sized|-|TRBV25-1|TRBJ1-1
TGTGCCAGCAGTGAATCCGAATTCGGGGTGGGCACTGAAGCTTTCTTT
CASSESEFGVGTEAFF
>-|-|TRBV6-5|TRBJ2-2
TGTGCCAGCAGTAACCACAGAACAGGGAAGCAGTTTTTT
CASSNHRTGKQFF
>-|-|TRBV4-2|TRBJ2-5
TGTGCCAGCAGCCAAGATCTCGAAGGCGGGGCCGGTCAAGAGACCCAGTACTTC
CASSQDLEGGAGQETQYF